The 10 T cell receptor beta chains given below trace back to one sample, sequenced in a study of cytomegalovirus exposure and HLA in healthy donors. Vbeta (60) and Jbeta (13) primers were used in the PCR. TCRdb's table, derived via immunoSEQ multiplex PCR, lists solely in-frame clones and lacks some. This table holds over 130,000 clones, around 74% found once. The sequenced material came from PBMCs. Receptors originate from a man aged 45 to 65 in good health and CMV-seropositive.

The chain joins TRBV2 to TRBJ1-1, with 9 bases lining up with TRBD1. The germline V gene encodes CDR1 SNHLY and CDR2 FYNNEI. CDR3 length: 14 amino acids. The junction had 6 bases not matched to a gene; V was cut back by 6 bases and J by 4 bases. The CDR3 nucleotides read TGTGCCAGCAGCCAACAGGGGGCGGCCACTGAAGCTTTCTTT. It translates to CASSQQGAATEAFF.

The J gene is TRBJ2-7, the V gene TRBV4-2; tentative D call: TRBD1 (6 bases). V lost 0 bases and J 1 base, leaving 10 bases between the germline ends. CDR3 length: 15 residues. Germline V CDR1 and CDR2: LGHNA, YNFKEQ. DNA of the CDR3: TGTGCCAGCAGCCAAGATCGAGGGGGTTCCTACGAGCAGTACTTC. Protein sequence: CASSQDRGGSYEQYF.

The chain recombines TRBV5-4 with TRBJ2-1; TRBD2 might be the D (6 bases). Germline V CDR1 and CDR2: SGHNT, YYREEE (reference sequence). The CDR3 has 15 residues. V lost 3 bases and J lost 8, with 18 bases in between. The CDR3 DNA follows: TGTGCCAGCAGCTCCGGGACTTCTTCGCCCGATGAGCAGTTCTTC. This sequence encodes CASSSGTSSPDEQFF.

For this clone: The sample has other DNA sequences that encode this CDR3 too. The chain uses TRBV5-1 and TRBJ2-6; perhaps TRBD1 as D (5 bases). The germline V gene encodes CDR1 SGHRS and CDR2 YFSETQ. V was shortened by 4 bases and J by 0 bases, with 5 bases between the two germline ends. CDR3 size: 14 residues. The CDR3 loop is CASSDSSGANVLTF. For the CDR3, the DNA is TGCGCCAGCAGCGACAGCTCTGGGGCCAACGTCCTGACTTTC.

The chain combines TRBV4-1 with TRBJ2-5; no clear D gene. From germline, CDR1 is MGHRA and CDR2 YSYEKL. Trimming removed 5 bases from V and 2 bases from J, with 12 bases in between. CDR3 length: 14 residues. The CDR3 DNA reads TGCGCCAGCAGCTTACAGTATCTGCAAGAGACCCAGTACTTC. Translating gives CASSLQYLQETQYF.

In nucleotides, the CDR3 is TGTGCCAGCAGCCAAGATTCGGACAGGGCTGAGGGCTATGGCTACACCTTC. It specifies CASSQDSDRAEGYGYTF. The V call is TRBV4-2, the J call TRBJ1-2, with 8 positions matching TRBD1. CDR1 is LGHNA, CDR2 YNFKEQ, per germline. The CDR3 totals 17 residues. V was pared by 0 bases and J by 4 bases, with 10 bases of the junction left unmatched.

The chain uses TRBV10-2 and TRBJ2-1; 9 positions match TRBD1. V lost 6 bases and J lost 6; bases outside the gene matches: 9. CDR1 and CDR2 from the germline V gene are WSHSY and SAAADI. The CDR3 is made up of 15 amino acids. The DNA for the CDR3 is TGCGCCAGCAGAATAGGGACAGGGCCTGTCAATGAGCAGTTCTTC. Amino acid sequence: CASRIGTGPVNEQFF.

V usage is TRBV21-1 and J usage is TRBJ2-7; TRBD1 is the table's D call and was not checked against the DNA. TRBV21-1 is reported as a pseudogene. The CDR3 covers 13 residues. Here the CDR3 DNA reads TGTGCCAGGGGACAGGGTCGGTGCGACGAGCAGTACTTC. Translated: CARGQGRCDEQYF.

The gene calls are TRBV4-1 and TRBJ2-7, with unresolved D. The germline V gene encodes CDR1 MGHRA and CDR2 YSYEKL. V was clipped by 0 bases and J by 0 bases, with 9 bases between them. This CDR3 region has 15 residues. In DNA, the CDR3 is TGCGCCAGCAGCCAAGATATCGAGAGCTCCTACGAGCAGTACTTC. Its protein product is CASSQDIESSYEQYF.

The chain joins TRBV29-1 to TRBJ1-4, with 8 positions matching TRBD1. With V trimmed by 4 bases and J by 0 bases, 13 bases remained unmatched. The CDR3 length is 18 residues. Germline V CDR1 and CDR2: SQVTM, ANQGSEA. The CDR3 coding sequence is TGCAGCGTTGGTGGGACAGGTCTTAACTTTGCAACTAATGAAAAACTGTTTTTT. Protein product: CSVGGTGLNFATNEKLFF.